These T cell receptor beta chains were read from a single sample in a study of blood T cell repertoires in COVID-19. Assay used: immunoSEQ multiplex PCR; TCRdb lists only in-frame clones, some missing. The sample holds 120,000 to 150,000 clones, 75% to 90% seen once. The material sequenced was peripheral blood. These receptor sequences come from a man in his fifties or sixties with active or convalescent COVID-19. Each CDR3 is given with its conserved first and last residue. The D gene is left open where the match is weak. The size entry is marked missing in some rows and otherwise reads once, few, many or a size class.

v_call,clone_size,d_call,j_call,cdr3_aa,cdr3_nt
TRBV20-1,NA,TRBD1,TRBJ2-1,CSAGQTNEQFF,TGCAGTGCGGGACAGACCAATGAGCAGTTCTTC
TRBV6-5,NA,NA,TRBJ1-1,CASSSPGGAGNTEAFF,TGTGCCAGCAGTTCCCCTGGCGGGGCGGGGAACACTGAAGCTTTCTTT
TRBV12-5,NA,TRBD2,TRBJ2-1,CASGSLAGNEQFF,TGTGCTAGTGGTTCCTTAGCGGGTAATGAGCAGTTCTTC
TRBV19,NA,TRBD1,TRBJ1-1,CASSRWTGNTEAFF,TGTGCCAGTAGTAGGTGGACAGGGAACACTGAAGCTTTCTTT
TRBV15,NA,NA,TRBJ2-1,CATSSLNEQFF,TGTGCCACCAGCAGTTTAAATGAGCAGTTCTTC
TRBV9,NA,TRBD2,TRBJ2-3,CASSATTGTSGRVLMTDTQYF,TGTGCCAGCAGCGCGACGACCGGGACTAGCGGGAGGGTGCTGATGACAGATACGCAGTATTTT
TRBV5-1,NA,TRBD1,TRBJ2-3,CASSSGQGGTDTQYF,TGCGCCAGCAGCTCAGGACAGGGCGGTACAGATACGCAGTATTTT
TRBV7-2,NA,NA,TRBJ2-1,CASSPAGRQLREFF,TGTGCCAGCAGCCCTGCGGGCAGGCAGCTTCGGGAGTTCTTC
TRBV4-3,NA,NA,TRBJ1-6,CASSQERAYNSPLHF,TGCGCCAGCAGCCAAGAACGGGCCTATAATTCACCCCTCCACTTT
TRBV29-1,once,NA,TRBJ2-2,CSGAPGTNTGELFF,TGCAGCGGAGCCCCAGGCACGAACACCGGGGAGCTGTTTTTT
TRBV19,NA,TRBD1,TRBJ1-6,CASSIRDRTHNSPLHF,TGTGCCAGTAGTATCCGGGACAGGACACATAATTCACCCCTCCACTTT
TRBV5-1,NA,TRBD1,TRBJ2-6,CASSDDRNRDRGPQPGANVLTF,TGCGCCAGCAGCGATGACCGTAACCGGGACAGGGGACCCCAGCCCGGGGCCAACGTCCTGACTTTC
TRBV18,NA,TRBD2,TRBJ2-7,CASSPGLAVSYEQYF,TGTGCCAGCTCACCAGGACTAGCGGTCTCCTACGAGCAGTACTTC
TRBV19,NA,TRBD2,TRBJ2-3,CASSPRGGLPPDTQYF,TGTGCCAGTAGTCCGCGGGGGGGTCTTCCTCCAGATACGCAGTATTTT
TRBV5-1,NA,NA,TRBJ2-3,CASSLDGGPGTDTQYF,TGCGCCAGCAGCTTGGATGGAGGCCCGGGGACAGATACGCAGTATTTT
TRBV5-1,NA,NA,TRBJ1-1,CASSGGRQFTEAFF,TGCGCCAGCAGCGGTGGAAGACAGTTCACTGAAGCTTTCTTT
TRBV27,NA,NA,TRBJ2-1,CASSFLRTDNEQFF,TGTGCCAGCAGTTTCCTACGGACAGACAATGAGCAGTTCTTC
TRBV10-3,NA,TRBD1,TRBJ1-3,CAISEGDRVGNTIYF,TGTGCCATCAGTGAGGGGGACAGGGTCGGAAACACCATATATTTT
TRBV19,NA,NA,TRBJ1-1,CASIDRGGTEAFF,TGTGCCAGTATCGATAGGGGGGGGACTGAAGCTTTCTTT
TRBV5-5,NA,TRBD2,TRBJ2-7,CASSFDGLAFYEQYF,TGTGCCAGCAGCTTCGACGGACTAGCGTTCTACGAGCAGTACTTC
TRBV6-1,NA,NA,TRBJ1-1,CASSDLYRKRIEAFF,TGTGCCAGCAGTGACCTCTACAGGAAAAGAATTGAAGCTTTCTTT
TRBV28,NA,TRBD2,TRBJ2-2,CASSSPAAGGPNTGELFF,TGTGCCAGCAGTTCCCCCGCGGCGGGAGGGCCGAATACCGGGGAGCTGTTTTTT
TRBV28,NA,NA,TRBJ1-3,CASSLGGKVNTIYF,TGTGCCAGCAGTTTAGGGGGCAAAGTTAACACCATATATTTT